This entry lists 19 T cell receptor beta chains sequenced from one sample in a study of blood T cells in healthy people across ages. Alongside a J-beta primer mix, a sample-barcoded 5' primer served in a second PCR lasting about 7 to 11 cycles. TCRdb reprocessed the 5' RACE reads via MiXCR and lists one record per CDR3 protein. Of hundreds of thousands of distinct CDR3 sequences listed, 25% to 35% are singletons. Sequenced: blood. The receptors here all came from a woman older than 75 in good health.

As to this clonotype: The CDR3 end shows no conserved phenylalanine or tryptophan, and so a read error is likely. The chain joins TRBV12-3 or TRBV12-4 to TRBJ2-3; the match to TRBD2 covers 9 bases. The CDR3 sequence is 14 residues long. Written as DNA, the CDR3 is TGTGCCAGCAGTGGAGCGGGGGGAACAGATGCGCAGTATTCT. It is translated as CASSGAGGTDAQYS.

This clonotype was observed at least ten times. V is TRBV2 and J is TRBJ2-5; 12 bases are shared with TRBD2. J lost 6 bases, V lost 3 bases, and 5 bases had no gene match. The CDR3 is made up of 15 amino acids. From germline, CDR1 is SNHLY and CDR2 FYNNEI. DNA of the CDR3: TGTGCCAGCAGTGATGGACTAGCGGGGCGTCAGACCCAGTACTTC. The encoded protein is CASSDGLAGRQTQYF.

Only one count was recorded for this clonotype. V is TRBV18 and J is TRBJ2-4, with 12 nucleotides matching TRBD1. Germline V lookup: CDR1 KGHSH, CDR2 LQKENI. The CDR3 spans 15 residues. Losses at the gene ends were 3 bases for V and 8 bases for J; bases not matched to a gene: 5. The CDR3 reads CASSPGTGGWDIQYF. The CDR3 DNA sequence: TGTGCCAGCTCACCCGGGACAGGGGGCTGGGACATTCAGTACTTC.

This clonotype was seen only a few times. The chain combines TRBV28 with TRBJ2-1; TRBD2 aligns across 7 bases. J gave up 8 bases and V 4 bases, and 11 bases lay outside the gene matches. The length of the CDR3 is 15 residues. Germline V gives CDR1 MDHEN, CDR2 SYDVKM. In DNA, the CDR3 is TGTGCCAGCAGTTGGAGTTCGGCGGGAGTTTATGAGCAGTTCTTC. The encoded protein is CASSWSSAGVYEQFF.

This clonotype was observed at least ten times. V usage is TRBV7-2 and J usage is TRBJ2-7, with a weak D call TRBD1 (5 bases). Germline CDR1 is SGHTA and CDR2 is FQGNSA. V lost 5 bases, J lost 4 bases, and 15 bases lay in between. The CDR3 totals 14 residues. As DNA, the CDR3 is TGTGCCAGCAGCCCCCTACGGACAACTTACGAGCAGTACTTC. It encodes CASSPLRTTYEQYF.

In this sample, this clonotype turned up many times. The rearrangement joins TRBV7-9 to TRBJ2-1; D not resolved. CDR3 length equals 15 residues. CDR1 and CDR2 from the germline V gene are SEHNR and FQNEAQ (reference sequence). V gave up 2 bases and J gave up 4 bases, with 12 bases separating them. DNA for the CDR3: TGTGCCAGCAGCTTAAACAGCCCGCCATACAATGAGCAGTTCTTC. It translates to CASSLNSPPYNEQFF.

This clonotype was picked up many times. V usage is TRBV12-3 or TRBV12-4 and J usage is TRBJ2-3; D not resolved. The V end was cut by 6 bases, the J end by 0 bases, with 10 bases between. CDR3 length: 14 amino acids. The CDR3 DNA follows: TGTGCCAGCAGGGGTGGCACTAGCACAGATACGCAGTATTTT. Protein product: CASRGGTSTDTQYF.

Points on this clonotype: A read error may be the cause here, since a much bigger clone is one base away. V and J are TRBV6-4 and TRBJ2-7; D perhaps matches TRBD1 (6 bases). Germline CDR1 and CDR2: MRHNA and SNTAGT. CDR3 size: 13 residues. V dropped 11 bases and J dropped 7 bases, with 21 bases sitting between them. The CDR3: CACGWGPTEEQYF. The DNA of the CDR3 is TGTGCCTGCGGGTGGGGGCCTACCGAGGAGCAGTACTTC.

About this clonotype itself: One end of the junction varies from germline; a read error may be responsible. The genes are TRBV10-3 and TRBJ2-3, with TRBD2 identical over 12 bases. The germline CDR1 and CDR2 sequences are ENHRY and SYGVKD. This CDR3 has 14 amino acids. The CDR3 spells CATLAGGSTGTQYF. CDR3 bases: TGTGCCACCCTAGCGGGGGGGTCGACAGGTACGCAGTATTTT.

The rearrangement links TRBV15 to TRBJ1-5; tentative D call: TRBD1 (5 bases). The V and J ends lost 2 bases and 8 bases respectively, with 13 bases between them. This CDR3 comprises 14 residues. Germline CDR1 and CDR2: LNHNV and YYDKDF (reference sequence). The CDR3 coding sequence is TGTGCCACCAGCAGAAACGGTGTCAGGGAGCCCCAGCATTTT. It is translated as CATSRNGVREPQHF.

The chain employs TRBV11-2 and TRBJ2-3; a possible D gene is TRBD2 (7 bases). V lost 2 bases, J lost 6 bases, and 18 bases lay in between. The V gene's germline CDR1 is SGHAT and CDR2 FQNNGV. CDR3 size: 16 residues. DNA for the CDR3: TGTGCCAGCAGCTTATTATGGGGGGCGGGGGAGGATACGCAGTATTTT. Amino acids: CASSLLWGAGEDTQYF.

This clonotype was recorded many times. The rearrangement links TRBV18 to TRBJ2-1, with D tentatively TRBD2 (5 bases). With 8 bases removed from V and 2 bases from J, the gap between germline ends came to 16 bases. Looked up from germline, CDR1 is KGHSH and CDR2 is LQKENI. This CDR3 spans 15 amino acids. CDR3 region: CASGERGATYNEQFF. CDR3 DNA sequence: TGTGCCAGCGGCGAACGGGGTGCGACCTACAATGAGCAGTTCTTC.

The genes are TRBV20-1 and TRBJ2-3, with TRBD2 matching 14 bases. V shed 3 bases and J 3 bases; nucleotides not matched to a gene: 5. In germline, CDR1 is DFQATT, CDR2 SNEGSKA (reference sequence). The CDR3 consists of 16 residues. The CDR3 region has the DNA TGCAGTGCTAGCCGAGGACTAGCGGGAGGTACAGATACGCAGTATTTT. It specifies CSASRGLAGGTDTQYF.

This clonotype was recorded at least ten times. V and J are TRBV7-2 and TRBJ2-3, with D perhaps TRBD2 (6 bases). There are 17 residues in the CDR3. The V end was cut by 0 bases, the J end by 1 base, with 14 bases between. From germline, CDR1 is SGHTA and CDR2 FQGNSA. This chain's CDR3 is CASSLAGREGGTDTQYF. DNA of the CDR3: TGTGCCAGCAGCTTAGCCGGGCGGGAAGGGGGCACAGATACGCAGTATTTT.

The CDR3, as DNA: TGCGCCAGCAGCCAAGAAGTAGGGGGCCGGGAGACCCAGTACTTC. As protein: CASSQEVGGRETQYF. This chain joins TRBV4-1 and TRBJ2-5, with 7 bases aligning to TRBD1. The V and J ends lost 0 bases and 5 bases, in that order; junction bases with no gene match: 6. Germline V gives CDR1 MGHRA, CDR2 YSYEKL. The CDR3 consists of 15 residues.

The CDR3 sequence is CASSPRTGGSEAFF. The CDR3 DNA follows: TGTGCCAGCAGTCCGAGGACAGGGGGCAGTGAAGCTTTCTTT. The genes are TRBV27 and TRBJ1-1; 11 nucleotides line up with TRBD1. Germline trimming cut 5 bases from V and 7 bases from J; bases unmatched to any gene: 6. The CDR3 is made up of 14 amino acids. Germline V gene data show CDR1 as MNHEY and CDR2 as SMNVEV (reference sequence).

The CDR3 sequence: CASSLKTGGYTEAFF. For the CDR3, the DNA is TGTGCCAGCAGTCTCAAGACAGGCGGATACACTGAAGCTTTCTTT. The V gene is TRBV27, the J gene TRBJ1-1; a possible D gene is TRBD1 (6 bases). CDR1 and CDR2 (germline): MNHEY, SMNVEV (reference sequence). The CDR3 runs 15 residues. V was cut by 5 bases and J by 3 bases, with 16 bases left in between.

This rearrangement joins TRBV9 to TRBJ1-1; no clear D gene. The length of the CDR3 is 14 residues. Germline V gives CDR1 SGDLS, CDR2 YYNGEE. The ends were cut back, 6 bases at V and 1 base at J, with 13 bases in the middle. The CDR3 region is CASNLGWGNTEAFF. In DNA, the CDR3 is TGTGCCAGCAACCTAGGGTGGGGGAACACTGAAGCTTTCTTT.

This clonotype was observed a handful of times. This CDR3 is CASGETGHNSPLHF. The CDR3 DNA is TGTGCCAGCGGGGAGACAGGGCATAATTCACCCCTCCACTTT. The V gene is TRBV6-2 or TRBV6-3, the J gene TRBJ1-6; 7 bases match TRBD1. The CDR3 is made up of 14 amino acids. Germline assignment: CDR1 MNHEY and CDR2 SVGEGT. Trimming cost V 8 bases and J 5 bases; bases outside gene matches: 6.